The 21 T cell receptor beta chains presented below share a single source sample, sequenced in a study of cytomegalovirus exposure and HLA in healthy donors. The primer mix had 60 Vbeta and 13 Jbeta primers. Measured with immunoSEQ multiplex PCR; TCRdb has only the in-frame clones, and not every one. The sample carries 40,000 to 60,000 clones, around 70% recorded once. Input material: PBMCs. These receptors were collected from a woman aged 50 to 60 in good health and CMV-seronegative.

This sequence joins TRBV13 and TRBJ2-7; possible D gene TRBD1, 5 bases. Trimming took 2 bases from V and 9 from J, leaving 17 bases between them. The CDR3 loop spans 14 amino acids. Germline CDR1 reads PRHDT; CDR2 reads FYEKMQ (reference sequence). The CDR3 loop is CASSLFTGPKVQYF. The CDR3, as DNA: TGTGCCAGCAGCTTATTTACAGGACCTAAGGTGCAGTACTTC.

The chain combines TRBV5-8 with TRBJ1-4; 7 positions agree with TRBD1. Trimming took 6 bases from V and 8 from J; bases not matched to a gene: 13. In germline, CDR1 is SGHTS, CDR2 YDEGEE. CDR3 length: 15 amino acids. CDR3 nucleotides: TGTGCCAGCACCGACCAGAGGACAGGAGGCGAAAAACTGTTTTTT. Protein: CASTDQRTGGEKLFF.

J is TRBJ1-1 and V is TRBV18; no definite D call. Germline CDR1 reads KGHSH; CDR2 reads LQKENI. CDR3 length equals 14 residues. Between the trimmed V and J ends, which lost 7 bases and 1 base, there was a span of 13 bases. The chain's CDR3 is CASCQDMSNTEAFF. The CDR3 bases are TGTGCCAGCTGCCAAGACATGTCGAACACTGAAGCTTTCTTT.

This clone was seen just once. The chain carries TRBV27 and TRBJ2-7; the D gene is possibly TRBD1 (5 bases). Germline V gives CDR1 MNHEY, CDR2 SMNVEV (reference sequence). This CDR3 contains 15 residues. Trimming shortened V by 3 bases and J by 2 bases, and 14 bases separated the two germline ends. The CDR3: CASSLRSRVTYEQYF. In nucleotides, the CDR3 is TGTGCCAGCAGTTTGAGGTCCAGGGTGACCTACGAGCAGTACTTC.

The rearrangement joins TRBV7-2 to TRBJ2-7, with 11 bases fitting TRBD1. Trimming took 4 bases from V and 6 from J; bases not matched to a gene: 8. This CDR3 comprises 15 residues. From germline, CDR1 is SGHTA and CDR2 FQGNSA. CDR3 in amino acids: CASSWTGGANREQYF. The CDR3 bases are TGTGCCAGCAGCTGGACAGGGGGCGCGAATCGCGAGCAGTACTTC.

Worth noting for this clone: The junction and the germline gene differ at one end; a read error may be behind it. CDR3 nucleotide sequence: TGTGCCAGCTCACCAGTATTACGGGAGAGGGTCTTC. Residues: CASSPVLRERVF. The chain employs TRBV18 and TRBJ2-1; D may be TRBD2 (6 bases). The length of the CDR3 is 12 residues. The germline V gene has CDR1 KGHSH and CDR2 LQKENI.

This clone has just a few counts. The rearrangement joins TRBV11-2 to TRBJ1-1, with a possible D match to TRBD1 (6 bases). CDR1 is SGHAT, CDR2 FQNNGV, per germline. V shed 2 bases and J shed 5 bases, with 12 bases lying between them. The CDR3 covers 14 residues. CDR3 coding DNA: TGTGCCAGCAGCTTACTGGGGGCATGGACTGAAGCTTTCTTT. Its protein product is CASSLLGAWTEAFF.

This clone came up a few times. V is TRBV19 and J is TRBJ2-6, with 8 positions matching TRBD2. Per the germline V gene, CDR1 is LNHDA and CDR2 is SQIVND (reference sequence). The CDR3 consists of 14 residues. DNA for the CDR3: TGTGCGACTAGCGACCTGGGTGGGGCCAACGTCCTGACTTTC. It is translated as CATSDLGGANVLTF.

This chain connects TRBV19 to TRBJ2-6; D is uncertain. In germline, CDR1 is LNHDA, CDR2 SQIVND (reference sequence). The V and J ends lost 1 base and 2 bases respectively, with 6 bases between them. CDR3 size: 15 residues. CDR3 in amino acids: CASSIGQAGANVLTF. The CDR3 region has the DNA TGTGCCAGTAGTATAGGGCAGGCTGGGGCCAACGTCCTGACTTTC.

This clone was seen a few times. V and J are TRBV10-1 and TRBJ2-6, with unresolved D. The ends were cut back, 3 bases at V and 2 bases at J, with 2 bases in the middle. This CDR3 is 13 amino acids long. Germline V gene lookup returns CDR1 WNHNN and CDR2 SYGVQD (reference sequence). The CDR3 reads CASSDTGANVLTF. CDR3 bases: TGCGCCAGCAGTGATACTGGGGCCAACGTCCTGACTTTC.

Here the CDR3 DNA reads TGTGCCAGCAGTGAACCCACGGTGGACATTCAGTACTTC. Its protein product is CASSEPTVDIQYF. The V and J genes are TRBV6-1 and TRBJ2-4; no reliable D call. From germline, CDR1 is MNHNS and CDR2 SASEGT. This CDR3 is 13 amino acids long. Trimming pared 2 bases from V and 8 bases from J, leaving 10 bases between.

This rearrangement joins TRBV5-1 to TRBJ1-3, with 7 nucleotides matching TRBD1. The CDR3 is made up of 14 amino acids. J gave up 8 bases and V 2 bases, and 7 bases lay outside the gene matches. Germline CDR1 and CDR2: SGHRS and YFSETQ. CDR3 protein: CASSLGQVVDTIYF. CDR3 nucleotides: TGCGCCAGCAGCTTAGGACAGGTGGTAGACACCATATATTTT. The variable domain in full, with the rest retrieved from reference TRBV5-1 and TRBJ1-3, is KAGVTQTPRYLIKTRGQQVTLSCSPISGHRSVSWYQQTPGQGLQFLFEYFSETQRNKGNFPGRFSGRQFSNSRSEMNVSTLELGDSALYLCASSLGQVVDTIYFGEGSWLTVV.

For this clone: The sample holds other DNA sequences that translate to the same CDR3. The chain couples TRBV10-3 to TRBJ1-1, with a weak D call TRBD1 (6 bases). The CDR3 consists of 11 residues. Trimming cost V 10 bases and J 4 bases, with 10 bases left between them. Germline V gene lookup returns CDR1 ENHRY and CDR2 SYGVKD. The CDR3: CATGQTTEAFF. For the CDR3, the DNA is TGTGCCACAGGACAGACCACTGAAGCTTTCTTT.

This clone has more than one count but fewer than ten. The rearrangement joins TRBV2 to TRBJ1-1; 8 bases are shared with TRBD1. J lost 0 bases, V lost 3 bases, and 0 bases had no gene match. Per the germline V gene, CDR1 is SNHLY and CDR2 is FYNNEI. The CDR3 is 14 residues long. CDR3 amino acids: CASSETGVNTEAFF. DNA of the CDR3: TGTGCCAGCAGTGAGACAGGGGTGAACACTGAAGCTTTCTTT. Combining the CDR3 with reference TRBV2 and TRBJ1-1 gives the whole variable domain EPEVTQTPSHQVTQMGQEVILRCVPISNHLYFYWYRQILGQKVEFLVSFYNNEISEKSEIFDDQFSVERPDGSNFTLKIRSTKLEDSAMYFCASSETGVNTEAFFGQGTRLTVV.

The DNA for the CDR3 is TGTGCCAGCAGCCCGGGGGGTAGCGGGGGTGCGAACACCGGGGAGCTGTTTTTT. This sequence encodes CASSPGGSGGANTGELFF. J is TRBJ2-2 and V is TRBV5-4; 9 bases fit TRBD2. J was trimmed by 0 bases and V by 4 bases; bases with no gene match: 10. Germline V gene data show CDR1 as SGHNT and CDR2 as YYREEE (reference sequence). The CDR3 loop spans 18 amino acids.

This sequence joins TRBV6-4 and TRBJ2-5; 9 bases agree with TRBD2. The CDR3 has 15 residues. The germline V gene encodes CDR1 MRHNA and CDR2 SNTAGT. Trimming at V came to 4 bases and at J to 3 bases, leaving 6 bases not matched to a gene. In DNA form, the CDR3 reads TGTGCCAGCAGTGCCGCGGCTAGCGGGGAAGAGACCCAGTACTTC. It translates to CASSAAASGEETQYF.

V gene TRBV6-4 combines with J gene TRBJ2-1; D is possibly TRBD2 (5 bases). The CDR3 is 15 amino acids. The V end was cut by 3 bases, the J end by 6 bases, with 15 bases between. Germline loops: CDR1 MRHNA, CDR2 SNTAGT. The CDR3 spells CASSEGLVATNEQFF. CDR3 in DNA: TGTGCCAGCAGTGAAGGGTTAGTAGCGACCAATGAGCAGTTCTTC.

CDR3 sequence (DNA): TGTGCCAGCACCGAACAGGGGAATGGCTACACCTTC. It is translated as CASTEQGNGYTF. The genes are TRBV6-5 and TRBJ1-2; TRBD1 matches at 7 bases. The CDR3 contains 12 residues. Losses at the gene ends were 7 bases for V and 6 bases for J; bases not matched to a gene: 5. CDR1 is MNHEY and CDR2 is SVGAGI in the germline V gene.

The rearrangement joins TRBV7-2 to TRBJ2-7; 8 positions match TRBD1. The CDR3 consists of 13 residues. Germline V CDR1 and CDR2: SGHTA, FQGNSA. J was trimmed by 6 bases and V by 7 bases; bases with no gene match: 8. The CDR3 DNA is TGTGCCAGCACCCGGACAGGGTCCAGCGAGCAGTACTTC. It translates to CASTRTGSSEQYF.

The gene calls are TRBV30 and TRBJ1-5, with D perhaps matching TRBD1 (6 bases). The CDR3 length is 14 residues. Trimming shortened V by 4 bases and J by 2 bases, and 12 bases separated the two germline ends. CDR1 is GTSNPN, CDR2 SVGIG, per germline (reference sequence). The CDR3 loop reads CAWTSGAGNQPQHF. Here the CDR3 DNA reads TGTGCCTGGACCTCAGGGGCAGGCAATCAGCCCCAGCATTTT.

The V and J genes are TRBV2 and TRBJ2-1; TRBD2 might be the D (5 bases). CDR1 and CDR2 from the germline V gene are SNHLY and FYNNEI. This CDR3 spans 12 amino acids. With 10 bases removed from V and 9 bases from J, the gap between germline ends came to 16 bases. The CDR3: CATGTGLIEQFF. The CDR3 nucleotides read TGTGCCACAGGTACCGGACTTATTGAGCAGTTCTTC.